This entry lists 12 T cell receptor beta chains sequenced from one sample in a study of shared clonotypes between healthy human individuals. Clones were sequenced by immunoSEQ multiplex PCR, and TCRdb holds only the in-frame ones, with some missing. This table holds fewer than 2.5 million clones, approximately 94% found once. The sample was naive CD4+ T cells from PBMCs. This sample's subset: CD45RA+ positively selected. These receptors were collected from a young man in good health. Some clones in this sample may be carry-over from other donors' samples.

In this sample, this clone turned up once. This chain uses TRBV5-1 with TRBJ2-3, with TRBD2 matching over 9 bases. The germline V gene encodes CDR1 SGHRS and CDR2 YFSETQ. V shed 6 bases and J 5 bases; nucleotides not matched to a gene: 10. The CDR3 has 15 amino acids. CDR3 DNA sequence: TGCGCCAGCAAGACTAGCGGAAGGGGGGAAGATACGCAGTATTTT. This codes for CASKTSGRGEDTQYF.

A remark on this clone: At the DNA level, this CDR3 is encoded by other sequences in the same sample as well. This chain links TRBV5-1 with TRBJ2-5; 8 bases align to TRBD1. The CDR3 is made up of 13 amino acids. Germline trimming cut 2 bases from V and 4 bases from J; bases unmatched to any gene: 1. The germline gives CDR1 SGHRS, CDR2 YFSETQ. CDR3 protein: CASSLTGGETQYF. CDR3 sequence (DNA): TGCGCCAGCAGCTTAACAGGGGGAGAGACCCAGTACTTC.

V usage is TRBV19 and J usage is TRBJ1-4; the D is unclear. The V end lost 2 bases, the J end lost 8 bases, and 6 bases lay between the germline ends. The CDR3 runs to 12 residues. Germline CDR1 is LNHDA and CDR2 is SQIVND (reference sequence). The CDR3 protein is CASSIRAEKLFF. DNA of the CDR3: TGTGCCAGTAGTATACGGGCGGAAAAACTGTTTTTT.

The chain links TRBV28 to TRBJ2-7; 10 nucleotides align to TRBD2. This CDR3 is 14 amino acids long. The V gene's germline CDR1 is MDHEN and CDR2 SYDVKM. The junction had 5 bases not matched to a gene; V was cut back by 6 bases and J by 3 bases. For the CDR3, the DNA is TGTGCCAGCAGCCGCAGACTAGCGGGCTACGAGCAGTACTTC. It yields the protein CASSRRLAGYEQYF.

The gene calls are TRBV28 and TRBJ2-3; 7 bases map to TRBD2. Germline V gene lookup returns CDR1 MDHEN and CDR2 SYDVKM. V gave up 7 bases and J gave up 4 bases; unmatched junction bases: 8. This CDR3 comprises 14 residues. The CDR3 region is CASTRGGRSDTQYF. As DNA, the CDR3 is TGTGCCAGCACCCGTGGCGGGAGATCAGATACGCAGTATTTT.

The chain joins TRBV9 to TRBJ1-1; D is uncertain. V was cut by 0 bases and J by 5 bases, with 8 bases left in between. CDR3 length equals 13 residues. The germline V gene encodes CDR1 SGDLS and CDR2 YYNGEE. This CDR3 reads CASSVEWWTEAFF. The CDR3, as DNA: TGTGCCAGCAGCGTAGAATGGTGGACTGAAGCTTTCTTT.

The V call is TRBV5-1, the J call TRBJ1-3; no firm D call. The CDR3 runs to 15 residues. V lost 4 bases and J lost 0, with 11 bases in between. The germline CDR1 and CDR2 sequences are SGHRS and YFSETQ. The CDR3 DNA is TGCGCCAGCAGCGTGTTGGGCTCCTCTGGAAACACCATATATTTT. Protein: CASSVLGSSGNTIYF.

The CDR3 sequence is CASSLARDPNYGYTF. CDR3 DNA sequence: TGTGCCAGCAGCTTAGCGCGGGACCCAAACTATGGCTACACCTTC. This chain joins TRBV7-8 and TRBJ1-2, with D tentatively TRBD1 (5 bases). The V end was cut by 0 bases, the J end by 2 bases, with 10 bases between. Germline V gene data show CDR1 as SGHVS and CDR2 as FQNEAQ. The CDR3 is 15 amino acids.

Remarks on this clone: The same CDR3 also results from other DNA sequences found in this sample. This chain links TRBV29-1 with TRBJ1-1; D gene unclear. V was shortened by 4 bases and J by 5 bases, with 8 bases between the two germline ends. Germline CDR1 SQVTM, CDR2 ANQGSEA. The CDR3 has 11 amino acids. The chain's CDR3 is CSVGRGTEAFF. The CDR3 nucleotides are TGCAGCGTTGGTCGGGGAACTGAAGCTTTCTTT.

Here the CDR3 DNA reads TGTGCCAGCAGCTCTACCGGGACAGGGGGCTGGAACACTGAAGCTTTCTTT. It translates to CASSSTGTGGWNTEAFF. V is TRBV7-9 and J is TRBJ1-1, with 12 bases that match TRBD1. The germline gives CDR1 SEHNR, CDR2 FQNEAQ (reference sequence). The V segment lost 4 bases and the J segment 1 base; nucleotides outside the gene matches: 7. There are 17 residues in the CDR3.

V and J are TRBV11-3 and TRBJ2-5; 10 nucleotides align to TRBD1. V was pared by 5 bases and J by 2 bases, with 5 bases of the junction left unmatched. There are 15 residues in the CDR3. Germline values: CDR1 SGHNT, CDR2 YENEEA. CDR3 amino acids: CASSHLGQGQETQYF. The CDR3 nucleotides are TGTGCCAGCAGCCACCTGGGACAGGGGCAAGAGACCCAGTACTTC.

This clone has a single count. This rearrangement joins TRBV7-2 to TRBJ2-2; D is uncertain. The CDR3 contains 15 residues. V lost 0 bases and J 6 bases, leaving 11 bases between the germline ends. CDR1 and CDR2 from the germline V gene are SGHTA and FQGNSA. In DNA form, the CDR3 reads TGTGCCAGCAGCTTAGCGATGGCTCGGCCCGGGGAGCTGTTTTTT. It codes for CASSLAMARPGELFF. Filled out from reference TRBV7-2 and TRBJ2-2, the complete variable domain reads GAGVSQSPSNKVTEKGKDVELRCDPISGHTALYWYRQSLGQGLEFLIYFQGNSAPDKSGLPSDRFSAERTGGSVSTLTIQRTQQEDSAVYLCASSLAMARPGELFFGEGSRLTVL.